These T cell receptor beta chains were read from a single sample in a study of T cell clonotyping in hematopoietic cell transplantation. Profiled with immunoSEQ multiplex PCR; TCRdb holds only in-frame clones, not every one. Seen here are about 17,000 clones, under 90% observed once, and the top ten hold around 4.3%. The material sequenced was PBMCs, taken 100 days after allogeneic stem cell transplant. These receptor sequences come from a male patient aged 60-70 years who had an allogeneic stem cell transplant from a related donor, so the T cells may come from the graft donor. Some clones in this sample may be carry-over from other donors' samples. CDR3s include the opening cysteine and the closing phenylalanine or tryptophan. D genes are given only for firm matches. For some rows the clone size is stated as once, few or many, or as a class when expanded; others skip it.

j_call | d_call | clone_size | v_call | cdr3_aa | cdr3_nt
TRBJ2-5 | NA | NA | TRBV28 | CASSLGPQETQYF | TGTGCCAGCAGTTTAGGACCCCAAGAGACCCAGTACTTC
TRBJ1-2 | TRBD1 | NA | TRBV19 | CASSRDRENYGYTF | TGTGCCAGTAGCCGGGACAGGGAAAACTATGGCTACACCTTC
TRBJ1-2 | NA | NA | TRBV10-2 | CASSVGVLNYGYTF | TGCGCCAGCAGTGTCGGCGTTCTTAACTATGGCTACACCTTC
TRBJ1-4 | NA | NA | TRBV4-3 | CASSQESQVPEPKRKLFF | TGCGCCAGCAGCCAAGAGTCACAGGTGCCCGAACCCAAACGAAAACTGTTTTTT
TRBJ1-1 | NA | NA | TRBV10-3 | CAIRTDRNTEAFF | TGTGCCATCAGGACGGACAGGAACACTGAAGCTTTCTTT
TRBJ2-7 | TRBD1 | NA | TRBV6-6 | CASSWDRVGYEQYF | TGTGCCAGCAGTTGGGACAGGGTTGGATACGAGCAGTACTTC
TRBJ1-1 | NA | NA | TRBV7-9 | CASSADRDTEAFF | TGTGCCAGCAGCGCCGACAGAGACACTGAAGCTTTCTTT
TRBJ2-7 | NA | NA | TRBV6-6 | CASSYPSGMGSYEQYF | TGTGCCAGCAGTTACCCCTCGGGGATGGGCTCCTACGAGCAGTACTTC
TRBJ2-5 | TRBD1 | NA | TRBV27 | CATRQGGNGETQYF | TGTGCCACCCGACAGGGTGGGAATGGAGAGACCCAGTACTTC
TRBJ2-7 | NA | once | TRBV5-4 | CASSKEAGSSYEQYF | TGTGCCAGCAGCAAGGAGGCGGGGTCCTCCTACGAGCAGTACTTC
TRBJ2-5 | TRBD1 | few | TRBV29-1 | CSVEEDRGRSETQYF | TGCAGCGTTGAAGAGGACAGGGGTCGATCGGAGACCCAGTACTTC
TRBJ1-3 | NA | once | TRBV18 | CASDARVGTIYF | TGTGCCAGCGACGCCAGGGTCGGCACCATATATTTT
TRBJ2-7 | TRBD2 | NA | TRBV27 | CASSGSRDYPVYEQYF | TGTGCCAGCAGTGGCTCCCGGGACTATCCTGTCTACGAGCAGTACTTC
TRBJ2-7 | NA | NA | TRBV7-9 | CASSLSGSDEQYF | TGTGCCAGCAGCTTATCGGGTTCGGACGAGCAGTACTTC
TRBJ1-2 | NA | NA | TRBV7-9 | CASSPGVAGFNGYTF | TGTGCCAGCAGCCCGGGAGTGGCTGGGTTCAATGGCTACACCTTC
TRBJ1-2 | NA | NA | TRBV4-3 | CASSQVLGVRANYGYTF | TGCGCCAGCAGCCAAGTCCTTGGGGTCAGGGCTAACTATGGCTACACCTTC
TRBJ1-2 | NA | once | TRBV6-4 | CARPTRANYGYTF | TGTGCCAGACCCACAAGAGCTAACTATGGCTACACCTTC
TRBJ1-5 | NA | NA | TRBV25-1 | CASSGRTDHRQPQHF | TGTGCCAGCAGTGGAAGAACAGACCATCGGCAGCCCCAGCATTTT
TRBJ1-1 | NA | NA | TRBV6-5 | CASLRATEAFF | TGTGCCAGCCTCAGGGCCACTGAAGCTTTCTTT
TRBJ1-2 | NA | NA | TRBV30 | CAWSVSAASYYTF | TGTGCCTGGAGTGTATCGGCAGCGTCGTACTACACCTTC
TRBJ2-1 | TRBD1 | NA | TRBV10-3 | CAIKGQGEYNEQFF | TGTGCCATCAAGGGCCAGGGGGAATATAATGAGCAGTTCTTC
TRBJ1-2 | NA | NA | TRBV6-5 | CASSYSRQTGYTF | TGTGCCAGCAGTTACTCGAGACAGACTGGCTACACCTTC
TRBJ1-5 | TRBD1 | NA | TRBV19 | CASKGQGFNQPQHF | TGTGCCAGTAAGGGACAGGGATTCAATCAGCCCCAGCATTTT
TRBJ2-7 | TRBD1 | NA | TRBV5-4 | CASSSTGTGNSYEQYF | TGTGCCAGCAGCTCGACCGGGACAGGGAACTCCTACGAGCAGTACTTC
TRBJ1-1 | NA | NA | TRBV7-2 | CASSLMGPEAFF | TGTGCCAGCAGCTTAATGGGCCCTGAAGCTTTCTTT
TRBJ1-1 | TRBD1 | few | TRBV5-6 | CASSIGTGTGGTEAFF | TGTGCCAGCAGCATTGGTACCGGGACAGGGGGAACTGAAGCTTTCTTT
TRBJ1-1 | NA | NA | TRBV7-2 | CASSSRGDPMNTEAFF | TGTGCCAGCAGCTCCCGGGGGGACCCTATGAACACTGAAGCTTTCTTT
TRBJ1-1 | NA | NA | TRBV10-3 | CATSQLNTEAFF | TGTGCCACCTCCCAGCTGAACACTGAAGCTTTCTTT
TRBJ2-3 | TRBD2 | NA | TRBV2 | CASIGTSGGPSSF | TGTGCCAGCATCGGGACTAGCGGGGGGCCCTCGTCTTTT
TRBJ2-5 | NA | NA | TRBV9 | CASSGTGGVGTQYF | TGTGCCAGCAGCGGAACCGGGGGCGTGGGGACCCAGTACTTC
TRBJ1-3 | NA | NA | TRBV4-3 | CASSQGTGSSGNTIYF | TGCGCCAGCAGCCAGGGGACCGGCAGCTCTGGAAACACCATATATTTT
TRBJ2-1 | NA | NA | TRBV6-5 | CASRSAAAYNEQFF | TGTGCCAGCAGATCGGCCGCTGCATACAATGAGCAGTTCTTC
TRBJ2-3 | NA | NA | TRBV5-6 | CASSLVTLERDTQYF | TGTGCCAGCAGCTTGGTAACACTGGAAAGGGATACGCAGTATTTT
TRBJ1-2 | NA | NA | TRBV7-3 | CASSSLPGTWPTF | TGTGCCAGCAGCTCGCTACCCGGGACATGGCCAACCTTC
TRBJ2-7 | TRBD1 | NA | TRBV28 | CASSSSVPGTGVNYEQYF | TGTGCCAGCAGTTCGTCCGTTCCGGGGACAGGGGTTAACTACGAGCAGTACTTC
TRBJ2-1 | TRBD2 | NA | TRBV7-2 | CASRPGTSGGDQQFF | TGTGCCAGCAGGCCCGGGACTAGCGGGGGGGACCAGCAGTTCTTC
TRBJ1-4 | NA | NA | TRBV7-8 | CASSFMTEPNEKLFF | TGTGCCAGCAGCTTTATGACAGAACCTAATGAAAAACTGTTTTTT
TRBJ2-7 | TRBD2 | NA | TRBV9 | CASSVEGLAGSREQYF | TGTGCCAGCAGCGTAGAGGGACTAGCGGGGAGTCGCGAGCAGTACTTC
TRBJ1-1 | NA | NA | TRBV4-1 | CASSHRDGGTEAFF | TGCGCCAGCAGCCACCGGGACGGAGGCACTGAAGCTTTCTTT
TRBJ2-2 | NA | once | TRBV19 | CASRKTVTANTGELFF | TGTGCCAGTAGAAAAACCGTAACCGCGAACACCGGGGAGCTGTTTTTT
TRBJ1-1 | TRBD1 | NA | TRBV2 | CANRGQAWDTEAFF | TGTGCCAACAGGGGGCAAGCGTGGGACACTGAAGCTTTCTTT
TRBJ2-7 | TRBD1 | NA | TRBV7-9 | CASSLAPGTVYEQYF | TGTGCCAGCAGCTTAGCACCCGGGACAGTCTACGAGCAGTACTTC